The clone carrying this T cell receptor (beta chain) has just one count. Antigen unknown. The source of the sample is a study of a mutant IDH1 vaccine in newly diagnosed glioma. Broader study findings: Detectable vaccine-induced immune responses arose in 93.3% of patients.

Generated by immunoSEQ multiplex PCR, the TCRdb table keeps only in-frame clones and is missing some. The sample yields roughly 31,000 clones, 80% to 85% seen once. Germline values: CDR1 SGHTA, CDR2 FQGTGA. The CDR3 is made up of 15 amino acids. V lost 5 bases to trimming and J lost 1 base; unmatched junction nucleotides: 6. Time point specified: week 47, end of study. In the vaccine, a single dose held 300 ug of the mutant IDH1 20-mer peptide, along with topical imiquimod. During weeks 1, 3, 5, 7, 11, 15, 19 and 23, patients received eight vaccinations. Sample: PBMCs, taken from a glioma patient whose treatment included an IDH1 peptide vaccine. The chain has TRBV7-3 and TRBJ1-1; 8 nucleotides agree with TRBD1. This clonotype originated in a man aged 30-40 years with glioma. The CDR3 region is CASSSTGQGNTEAFF. CDR3 DNA sequence: TGTGCCAGCAGCAGCACAGGACAGGGGAACACTGAAGCTTTCTTT.